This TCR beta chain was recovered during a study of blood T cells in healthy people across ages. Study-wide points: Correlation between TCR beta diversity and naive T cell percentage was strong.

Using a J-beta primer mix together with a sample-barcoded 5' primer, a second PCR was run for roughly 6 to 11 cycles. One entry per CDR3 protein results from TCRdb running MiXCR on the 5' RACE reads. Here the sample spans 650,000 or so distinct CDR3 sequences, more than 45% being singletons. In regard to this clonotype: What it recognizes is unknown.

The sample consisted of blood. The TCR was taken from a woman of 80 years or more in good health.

CDR3 coding DNA: TGTGCCAGCAGCCCGCAGACAGGGATCACAGATACGCAGTATTTT. As protein: CASSPQTGITDTQYF. The V and J genes are TRBV7-2 and TRBJ2-3; 7 bases align to TRBD1. CDR1 and CDR2 (germline): SGHTA, FQGNSA. V lost 5 bases to trimming and J lost 2 bases; unmatched junction nucleotides: 7. The CDR3 is 15 residues long.